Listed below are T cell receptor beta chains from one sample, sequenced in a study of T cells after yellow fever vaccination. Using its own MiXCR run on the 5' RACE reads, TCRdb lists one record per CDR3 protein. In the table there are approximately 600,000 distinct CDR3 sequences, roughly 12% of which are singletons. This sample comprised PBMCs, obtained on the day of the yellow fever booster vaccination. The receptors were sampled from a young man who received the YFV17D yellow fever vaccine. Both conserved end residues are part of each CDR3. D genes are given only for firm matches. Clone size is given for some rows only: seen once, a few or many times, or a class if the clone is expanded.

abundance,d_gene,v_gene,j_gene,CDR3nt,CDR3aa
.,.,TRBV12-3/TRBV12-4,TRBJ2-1,TGTGCCAGCAGACCAGAACCCGGATTGGGTGAGCAGTTCTTC,CASRPEPGLGEQFF
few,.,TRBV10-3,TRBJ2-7,TGTGCCATCAGTGAGGATCTGGGCTACGAGCAGTACTTC,CAISEDLGYEQYF
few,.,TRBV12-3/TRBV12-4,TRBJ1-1,TGTGCCAGCAGTTTTGGGGGAATGAACACTGAAGCTTTCTTT,CASSFGGMNTEAFF
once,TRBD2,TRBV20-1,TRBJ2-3,TGCAGTGCTAGAGATTGGGGACTAGCGGGATCCACAGATACGCAGTATTTT,CSARDWGLAGSTDTQYF
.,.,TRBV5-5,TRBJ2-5,TGTGCCAGCAGCTGGGCCCCCGCAGGGGAGGAGACCCAGTACTTC,CASSWAPAGEETQYF
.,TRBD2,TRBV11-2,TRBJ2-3,TGTGCCAGCAGCTTAGGCCTTCTAGCGGGAGTCAGCACAGATACGCAGTATTTT,CASSLGLLAGVSTDTQYF
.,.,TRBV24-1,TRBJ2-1,.,CCSASLAGGENEQFF
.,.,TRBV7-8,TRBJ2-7,TGTGCCAGCAGCTTAGGAACGCGCAGCGGGTACGAGCAGTACTTC,CASSLGTRSGYEQYF
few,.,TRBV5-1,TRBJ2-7,TGCGCCAGCAGCCCTTTGGGCGGAGGCCTTTCCTACGAGCAGTACTTC,CASSPLGGGLSYEQYF
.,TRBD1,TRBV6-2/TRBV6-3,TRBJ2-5,TGTGCCAGCAGTCACGGACAGGGGCGTAGGGAGACCCAGTACTTC,CASSHGQGRRETQYF
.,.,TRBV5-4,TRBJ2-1,TGTGCCAGCAGCTCTGACCGGGGCCGCCAGTTCTTC,CASSSDRGRQFF
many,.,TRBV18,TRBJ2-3,TGTGCCAGCTCACCTATCGCGGGGAGCACAGATACGCAGTATTTT,CASSPIAGSTDTQYF
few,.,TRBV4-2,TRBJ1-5,TGTGCCAGCAGCCAAGAATCCACCGATCAGCCCCAGCATTTT,CASSQESTDQPQHF
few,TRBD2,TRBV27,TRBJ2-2,TGTGCCAGCGGGCTAGCGGGAGGGATTCGGGAGCTGTTTTTT,CASGLAGGIRELFF
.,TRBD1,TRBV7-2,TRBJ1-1,TGTGCCAGCAGCCCAGACAGGGGGGCTGAAGCTTTCTTT,CASSPDRGAEAFF
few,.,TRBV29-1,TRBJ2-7,TGCAGCGTTGCGGCTCGCGACGGCGAGCAGTACTTC,CSVAARDGEQYF
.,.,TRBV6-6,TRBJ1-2,TGTGCCAGCAGTTCCACCCCGCTGAATGGCTACACCTTC,CASSSTPLNGYTF
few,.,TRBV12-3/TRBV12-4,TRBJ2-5,TGTGCCAGCAGTTTAGGTTGGAGGGAGGAGACCCAGTACTTC,CASSLGWREETQYF
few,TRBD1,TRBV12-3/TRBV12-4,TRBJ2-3,TGTGCCAGCAGTTCCCGGGGACAGTCTAGCACAGATACGCAGTATTTT,CASSSRGQSSTDTQYF
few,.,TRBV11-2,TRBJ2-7,TGTGCCAGCAGCCCTCCCCTGGGCGACGAGCAGTACTTC,CASSPPLGDEQYF
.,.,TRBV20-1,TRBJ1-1,TGCAGTGCTCCGCCTCAGGGGAACAGGACTGAAGCTTTCTTT,CSAPPQGNRTEAFF
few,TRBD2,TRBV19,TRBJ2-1,TGTGCCAGTACTAGCGGGAGTATCTATGAGCAGTTCTTC,CASTSGSIYEQFF
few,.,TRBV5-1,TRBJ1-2,TGCGCCAGCAGTTCGACGGACGGATACTATGGCTACACCTTC,CASSSTDGYYGYTF
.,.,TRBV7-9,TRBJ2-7,TGTGCCAGCAGCCCGGCCGGTTCCCCCCCTTACGAGCAGTACTTC,CASSPAGSPPYEQYF
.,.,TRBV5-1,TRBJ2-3,TGCGCCAGCAGCAAGGAAAACACAGATACGCAGTATTTT,CASSKENTDTQYF
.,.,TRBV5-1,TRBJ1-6,TGCGCCAGCAGTTTCGACAGTTATAATTCACCCCTCCACTTT,CASSFDSYNSPLHF
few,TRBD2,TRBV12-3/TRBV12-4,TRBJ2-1,TGTGCCAGCAGGTCCGGGACTAGACTCTACAATGAGCAGTTCTTC,CASRSGTRLYNEQFF
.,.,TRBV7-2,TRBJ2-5,TGTGCCAGCAGCTTAGCCCCGGCCGCGATCCGGGAGACCCAGTACTTC,CASSLAPAAIRETQYF
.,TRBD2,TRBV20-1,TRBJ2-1,TGCAGTGCTAGAGATAGGGCTAGCGGGAGGGTCAATGAGCAGTTCTTC,CSARDRASGRVNEQFF
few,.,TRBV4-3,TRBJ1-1,TGCGCCAGCAGCCAAGAAGGACAGAAAGCTTTCTTT,CASSQEGQKAFF
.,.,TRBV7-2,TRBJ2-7,TGTGCCAGCAGCTGGGGACTTCTTACCTACGAGCAGTACTTC,CASSWGLLTYEQYF
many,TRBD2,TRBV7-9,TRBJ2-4,TGTGCCAGCAGCTTAGCTGGCGGGAGGTCCAAAAACATTCAGTACTTC,CASSLAGGRSKNIQYF
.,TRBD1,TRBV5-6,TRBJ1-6,TGTGCCAGCAGCTTGGCCAGGGGGGCACCCCTCCACTTT,CASSLARGAPLHF
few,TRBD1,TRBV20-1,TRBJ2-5,TGCAGTGCCCCGGGACAGGGGGCTTGGTTGGAGACCCAGTACTTC,CSAPGQGAWLETQYF
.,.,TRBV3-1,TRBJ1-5,TGTGCCAGCAGCCAAGATACCGCCAATCAGCCCCAGCATTTT,CASSQDTANQPQHF
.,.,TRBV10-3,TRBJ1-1,TGTGCCATCAGTGATAACCTTAGGATGAACACTGAAGCTTTCTTT,CAISDNLRMNTEAFF
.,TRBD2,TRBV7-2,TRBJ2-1,TGTGCCAGCAGCTTAGACGGCGGGAGTAGGTACAATGAGCAGTTCTTC,CASSLDGGSRYNEQFF
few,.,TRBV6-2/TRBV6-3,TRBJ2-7,TGTGCCAGCAGTCACAGGGTCTACGAGCAGTACTTC,CASSHRVYEQYF
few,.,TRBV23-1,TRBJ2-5,TGCGCCAGCAGTCAATCACCCGAAGAGACCCAGTACTTC,CASSQSPEETQYF
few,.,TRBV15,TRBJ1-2,TGTGCCACCAGTAAAACCGGGACGGTCTATGGCTACACCTTC,CATSKTGTVYGYTF
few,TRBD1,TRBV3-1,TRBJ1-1,TGTGCCAGCAGCCAAGACCCGGGACAGGGGAACACTGAAGCTTTCTTT,CASSQDPGQGNTEAFF
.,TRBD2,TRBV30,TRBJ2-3,TGTGCCTGGATATTAGCGGGAGCCCCGGGCACAGATACGCAGTATTTT,CAWILAGAPGTDTQYF
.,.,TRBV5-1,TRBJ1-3,TGCGCCAGCAGCGACGCCAACTCCGGAAACACCATATATTTT,CASSDANSGNTIYF
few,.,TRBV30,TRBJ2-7,TGTGCCTGGAGTGGTTTCTACGAGCAGTACTTC,CAWSGFYEQYF
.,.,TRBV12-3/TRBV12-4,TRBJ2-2,TGTGCCAGCAGTTTCCTGGGAGGAGGCCCGGAGCTGTTTTTT,CASSFLGGGPELFF
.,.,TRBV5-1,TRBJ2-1,TGCGCCAGCAGCTTGGGAGCGGGCAACAATGAGCAGTTCTTC,CASSLGAGNNEQFF
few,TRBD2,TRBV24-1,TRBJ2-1,TGTGCCACCAGTGATTTCCTCCCGGATACTAGCGGGAGGGCCAATAATGAGCAGTTCTTC,CATSDFLPDTSGRANNEQFF
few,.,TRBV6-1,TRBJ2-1,TGTGCCAGCAGTGAGACATCCGACAGAGTCTACAATGAGCAGTTCTTC,CASSETSDRVYNEQFF
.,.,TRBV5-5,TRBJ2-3,TGTGCCAGCAGCCAACATGGCGGGGATACGCAGTATTTT,CASSQHGGDTQYF
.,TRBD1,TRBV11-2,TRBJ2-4,TGTGCCAGCAGCGACGGACAGGGGCCAGGGGCTGCCAAAAACATTCAGTACTTC,CASSDGQGPGAAKNIQYF
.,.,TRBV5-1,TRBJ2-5,TGCGCCAGCCGCCTCGGTGGCGTAGGGACCCAGTACTTC,CASRLGGVGTQYF
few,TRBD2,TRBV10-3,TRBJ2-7,TGTGCCATCAAAGTTGAGGCTAGCGGGAGAGGTGAGCAGTACTTC,CAIKVEASGRGEQYF
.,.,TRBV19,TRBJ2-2,TGTGCCAGTAGTCCTAGCGCGAACACCGGGGAGCTGTTTTTT,CASSPSANTGELFF
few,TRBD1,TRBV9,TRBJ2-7,TGTGCCAGCAGCGTAGCTCCGGGACAGGGGTACGAGCAGTACTTC,CASSVAPGQGYEQYF
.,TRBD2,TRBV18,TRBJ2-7,TGTGCCAGCTCACCACAACTAGCGGACTACGAGCAGTACTTC,CASSPQLADYEQYF
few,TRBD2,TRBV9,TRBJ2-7,TGTGCCAGCAGCGTAGGTAGCGGGGGCTACGAGCAGTACTTC,CASSVGSGGYEQYF
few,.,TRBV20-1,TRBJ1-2,TGCAGTGCTAGGAGAGGGTCAAACTATGGCTACACCTTC,CSARRGSNYGYTF
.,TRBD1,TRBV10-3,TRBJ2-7,TGTGCCATCAGTGTCGACAGGGGGTACGAGCAGTACTTC,CAISVDRGYEQYF